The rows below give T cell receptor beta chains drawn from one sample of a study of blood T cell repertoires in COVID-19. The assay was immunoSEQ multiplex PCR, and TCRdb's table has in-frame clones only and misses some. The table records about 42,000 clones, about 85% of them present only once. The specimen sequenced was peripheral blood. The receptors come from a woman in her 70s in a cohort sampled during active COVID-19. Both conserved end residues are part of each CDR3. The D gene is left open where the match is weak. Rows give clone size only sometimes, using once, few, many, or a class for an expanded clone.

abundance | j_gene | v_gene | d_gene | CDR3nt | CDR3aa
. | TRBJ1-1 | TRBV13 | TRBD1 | TGTGCCAGCAGCCCCCGAGGACAGGGGGAGAACACTGAAGCTTTCTTT | CASSPRGQGENTEAFF
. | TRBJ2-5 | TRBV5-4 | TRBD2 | TGTGCCAGCAGCTTCCTTAAGGTAGCGGGAGGGCAAGAGACCCAGTACTTC | CASSFLKVAGGQETQYF
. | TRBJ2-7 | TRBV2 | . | TGTGCCAGCAGACTCACGGACATCCCAAACTACGAGCAGTACTTC | CASRLTDIPNYEQYF
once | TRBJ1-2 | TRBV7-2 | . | TGTGCCAGCTCACGGGAGGAGTATGGCTACACCTTC | CASSREEYGYTF
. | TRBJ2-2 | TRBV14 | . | TGTGCCAGCAGCCAGGGGACTAACACCGGGGAGCTGTTTTTT | CASSQGTNTGELFF
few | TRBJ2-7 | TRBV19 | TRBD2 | TGTGCCAGTAGAAGTACGGGACTAGCGGGACCCTACGAGCAGTACTTC | CASRSTGLAGPYEQYF
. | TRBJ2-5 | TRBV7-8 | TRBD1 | TGTGCCAGCAGCCGAGGGCAGGGGGCGGGAGAGACCCAGTACTTC | CASSRGQGAGETQYF
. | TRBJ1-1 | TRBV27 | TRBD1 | TGTGCCAGCAGTTTAGGGACAGGGTGGGAAGCTTTCTTT | CASSLGTGWEAFF
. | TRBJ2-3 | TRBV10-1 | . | TGCGCCAGCAGTGAAGGCGGTCGCACAGATACGCAGTATTTT | CASSEGGRTDTQYF
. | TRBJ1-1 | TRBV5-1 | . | TGCGCCAGCAGCTTAGGTGACAAGGGGTACACTGAAGCTTTCTTT | CASSLGDKGYTEAFF
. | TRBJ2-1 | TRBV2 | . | TGTGCCAGCACGTTACGGGGAGAAGGCAATGAGCAGTTCTTC | CASTLRGEGNEQFF
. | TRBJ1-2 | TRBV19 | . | TGTGCCAGTAGTATAGCGACTCGGGGCTACACCTTC | CASSIATRGYTF
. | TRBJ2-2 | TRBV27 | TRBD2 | TGTGCCAGCAGTTTCTACGGGAGGGACACCGGGGAGCTGTTTTTT | CASSFYGRDTGELFF
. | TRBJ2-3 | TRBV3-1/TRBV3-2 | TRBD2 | TGTGCCAGCAGCCAAGATCTGACTAGCGGGAGCACAGATACGCAGTATTTT | CASSQDLTSGSTDTQYF
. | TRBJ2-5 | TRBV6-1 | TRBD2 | TGTGCCAGCAGTGATTCAGGGACTAGTGAAGAGACCCAGTACTTC | CASSDSGTSEETQYF
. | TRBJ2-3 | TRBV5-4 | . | TGTGCCAGCGCTGGGTCAAGCGGAACCCGCACAGATACGCAGTATTTT | CASAGSSGTRTDTQYF
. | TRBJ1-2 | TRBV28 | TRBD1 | TGTGCCAGCAGCGCCGGGACAGGGACCTGGGGCTACACCTTC | CASSAGTGTWGYTF
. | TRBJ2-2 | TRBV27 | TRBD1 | TGTGCCAGCACCATAGCAGGGGGCGCCGACACCGGGGAGCTGTTTTTT | CASTIAGGADTGELFF
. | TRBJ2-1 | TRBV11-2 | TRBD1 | TGTGCCAGCAGCCCAGGTAGGGGACAGGGCTCCTACAATGAGCAGTTCTTC | CASSPGRGQGSYNEQFF
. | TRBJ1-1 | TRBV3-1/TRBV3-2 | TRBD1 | TGTGCCAGCAGCCTCACAGGGGGAGGGACTGAAGCTTTCTTT | CASSLTGGGTEAFF
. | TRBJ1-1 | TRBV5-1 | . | TGCGCCAGCAGCTTGGAGGTCAGCGGGAGAAACACTGAAGCTTTCTTT | CASSLEVSGRNTEAFF
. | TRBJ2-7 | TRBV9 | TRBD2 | TGTGCCAGCAGTTCTAGCGGGAGAAGCTCCTACGAGCAGTACTTC | CASSSSGRSSYEQYF
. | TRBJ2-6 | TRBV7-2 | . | TGTGCCAGCAGCCGGGGCTCTGGGGCCAACGTCCTGACTTTC | CASSRGSGANVLTF
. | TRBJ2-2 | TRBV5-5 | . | TGTGCCAGCAGCTTGGGGGTACAGGGTCACACCGGGGAGCTGTTTTTT | CASSLGVQGHTGELFF
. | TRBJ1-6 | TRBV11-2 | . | TGTGCCAGCAGCTTCCGGGACACTGGTTCACCCCTCCACTTT | CASSFRDTGSPLHF
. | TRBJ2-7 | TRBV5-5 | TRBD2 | TGTGCCAGCAGCCCGGGGACTAGCGGGAGGTCCTACGAGCAGTACTTC | CASSPGTSGRSYEQYF
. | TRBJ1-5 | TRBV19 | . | TGTGCCAGTAGTATCGGTTTTAGCAATCAGCCCCAGCATTTT | CASSIGFSNQPQHF
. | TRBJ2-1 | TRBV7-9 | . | TGTGCCAGCAGCTTAGGGGGACTTTTACACAATGAGCAGTTCTTC | CASSLGGLLHNEQFF